This T cell receptor (beta chain) was sequenced for a study of cytomegalovirus exposure and HLA in healthy donors. Study summary: As an earlier analysis found, 150 million to 200 million T cells yielded about 100 million unique TCR beta sequences. Overall study results and limits: TRBV6-2, TRBV6-3 and some other V segments were unresolvable in 87-base-pair reads. CMV serostatus was the sole immune exposure data available. Rarity characterized most TCR sequences, yet some public TCRs appeared in many donors.

V lost 6 bases and J 4 bases, leaving 12 bases between the germline ends. The germline gives CDR1 WSHSY, CDR2 SAAADI. The CDR3 totals 13 residues. This clone occurred once. Antigen: not known. PCR amplification relied on 60 Vbeta primers (plus 13 Jbeta primers). The method was immunoSEQ multiplex PCR; TCRdb's version includes in-frame clones alone and lacks a portion of them. This sample has 200,000 or so clones; nearly 80% occur once, and the top ten carry around 5.9%. The sequence derives from a woman aged 25 to 39 in good health and CMV-seropositive. The source material was PBMCs. This rearrangement joins TRBV10-2 to TRBJ1-2, with TRBD1 as a possible D gene (6 bases). DNA of the CDR3: TGCGCCAGCAGATCGACAGGCTCCTATGGCTACACCTTC. Protein sequence: CASRSTGSYGYTF.